One sample yielded the 20 T cell receptor beta chains listed below, sequenced in a study of control samples from healthy donors and cancer patients. Sequencing was performed with immunoSEQ multiplex PCR; in TCRdb, only in-frame clones are kept and a portion is missing. Here the sample spans 100,000 or so clones, roughly 87% being singletons. Sequences were obtained from blood. The origin of the receptors is a woman aged 45-65 years in good health.

The V gene is TRBV2, the J gene TRBJ1-4; possibly TRBD1 for D (5 bases). Germline CDR1 reads SNHLY; CDR2 reads FYNNEI. V shed 6 bases and J shed 5 bases, with 19 bases lying between them. This CDR3 contains 16 residues. The CDR3 region has the DNA TGTGCCAGCAGGGAGACAGCCAGATTAGGGAATGAAAAACTGTTTTTT. Residues: CASRETARLGNEKLFF.

The V gene is TRBV7-2, the J gene TRBJ2-7; 7 nucleotides align to TRBD2. This CDR3 is built from 14 residues. The V segment lost 5 bases and the J segment 2 bases; nucleotides outside the gene matches: 6. CDR1 and CDR2 from the germline V gene are SGHTA and FQGNSA. The CDR3 spells CASSHGRGAYEQYF. For the CDR3, the DNA is TGTGCCAGCAGCCACGGACGGGGGGCCTACGAGCAGTACTTC.

This rearrangement joins TRBV30 to TRBJ2-2; D is ambiguous. The V gene's germline CDR1 is GTSNPN and CDR2 SVGIG (reference sequence). This CDR3 region has 14 residues. Trimming took off 5 bases at V and 1 base at J, with 11 bases between the two ends. CDR3 coding DNA: TGTGCCTGGGAGAAAGGCATGAACACCGGGGAGCTGTTTTTT. Its translation: CAWEKGMNTGELFF.

The chain recombines TRBV30 with TRBJ2-1, with 12 nucleotides matching TRBD2. CDR1 and CDR2 from the germline V gene are GTSNPN and SVGIG (reference sequence). V shed 2 bases, J shed 0 bases, and the junction held 8 bases outside the gene matches. The CDR3 totals 18 residues. The CDR3 DNA reads TGTGCCTGGAGTAGCCTAGCGGGGGGGATAAGCTCCTACAATGAGCAGTTCTTC. This sequence encodes CAWSSLAGGISSYNEQFF.

The V call is TRBV18, the J call TRBJ2-7; D is ambiguous. The V gene's germline CDR1 is KGHSH and CDR2 LQKENI. Trimming shortened V by 6 bases and J by 8 bases, and 17 bases separated the two germline ends. The CDR3 extends over 13 amino acids. Written as DNA, the CDR3 is TGTGCCAGCTCCGAGTCCCCACCGGCGCAGCAGTACGTC. Protein: CASSESPPAQQYV.

The chain is built from TRBV6-5 and TRBJ2-5; no reliable D call. The CDR3 runs to 15 residues. Germline V gene sequence: CDR1 MNHEY, CDR2 SVGAGI. V was shortened by 6 bases and J by 4 bases, with 18 bases between the two germline ends. CDR3 protein: CASSTRPKFRETQYF. CDR3 nucleotides: TGTGCCAGCAGCACCCGCCCGAAGTTTCGAGAGACCCAGTACTTC.

The rearrangement uses TRBV7-2 and TRBJ2-1, with 9 positions matching TRBD2. The CDR3 is made up of 16 amino acids. CDR1 is SGHTA and CDR2 is FQGNSA in the germline V gene. The V gene end was trimmed by 2 bases and the J gene end by 8 bases; junction bases not matched to a gene: 10. The CDR3 region is CASSLSGGTSFHEQFF. The CDR3 nucleotides read TGTGCCAGCAGCTTAAGTGGTGGGACTAGCTTCCATGAGCAGTTCTTC.

The table lists this clone with a count of one. The chain employs TRBV18 and TRBJ2-7; D is ambiguous. Germline values: CDR1 KGHSH, CDR2 LQKENI. The CDR3 is 13 amino acids. The V end was cut by 6 bases, the J end by 2 bases, with 11 bases between. The CDR3 DNA is TGTGCCAGCTCGGTAGGGAACGCCTACGAGCAGTACTTC. Translated, it gives CASSVGNAYEQYF. The full variable domain, with the rest looked up from reference TRBV18 and TRBJ2-7, is NAGVMQNPRHLVRRRGQEARLRCSPMKGHSHVYWYRQLPEEGLKFMVYLQKENIIDESGMPKERFSAEFPKEGPSILRIQQVVRGDSAAYFCASSVGNAYEQYFGPGTRLTVT.

This chain links TRBV7-9 with TRBJ2-7; D is tentatively TRBD1 or TRBD2 (5 bases each). The CDR3 runs 17 residues. V dropped 0 bases and J dropped 5 bases, with 20 bases sitting between them. Germline CDR1 reads SEHNR; CDR2 reads FQNEAQ (reference sequence). CDR3 sequence reads: CASSLAVGDLHRDEQYF. DNA of the CDR3: TGTGCCAGCAGCTTAGCAGTAGGGGACCTACATAGGGACGAGCAGTACTTC.

The chain employs TRBV7-2 and TRBJ1-2; D call uncertain. This CDR3 comprises 13 residues. Trimming left V 5 bases short and J 5 bases short, with 12 bases between. CDR1 and CDR2 from the germline V gene are SGHTA and FQGNSA. The CDR3 is CASSPTTQYGYTF. The CDR3 nucleotides read TGTGCCAGCAGCCCCACTACTCAATATGGCTACACCTTC.

The V and J genes are TRBV7-3 and TRBJ1-5; the D is unclear. Germline CDR1 is SGHTA and CDR2 is FQGTGA. Trimming removed 0 bases at V and 7 bases at J, with 7 bases between. CDR3 size: 13 residues. CDR3 in amino acids: CASSLTAAQPQHF. The CDR3 DNA is TGTGCCAGCAGCTTAACGGCGGCACAGCCCCAGCATTTT.

This clone was counted once. This rearrangement joins TRBV5-6 to TRBJ2-1, with 8 bases matching TRBD2. The CDR3 spans 15 residues. The junction had 1 base not matched to a gene; V was cut back by 0 bases and J by 2 bases. CDR1 and CDR2 (germline): SGHDT, YYEEEE. In DNA form, the CDR3 reads TGTGCCAGCAGCTTGGTGGGACTAGCCTACAATGAGCAGTTCTTC. Translated, it gives CASSLVGLAYNEQFF.

The chain uses TRBV7-2 and TRBJ1-1; D is ambiguous. Trimming cost V 5 bases and J 10 bases, with 17 bases left between them. The CDR3 consists of 13 residues. The V gene's germline CDR1 is SGHTA and CDR2 FQGNSA. The CDR3 is CASSPVSSRGAFF. The CDR3 coding sequence is TGTGCCAGCAGCCCGGTGAGTTCCCGGGGAGCTTTCTTT. Together with reference TRBV7-2 and TRBJ1-1, the CDR3 gives the full variable domain: GAGVSQSPSNKVTEKGKDVELRCDPISGHTALYWYRQSLGQGLEFLIYFQGNSAPDKSGLPSDRFSAERTGGSVSTLTIQRTQQEDSAVYLCASSPVSSRGAFFGQGTRLTVV.

The genes are TRBV5-6 and TRBJ2-7; TRBD1 might be the D (6 bases). V was shortened by 2 bases and J by 1 base, with 19 bases between the two germline ends. Germline V CDR1 and CDR2: SGHDT, YYEEEE. This CDR3 region has 17 residues. CDR3 sequence (DNA): TGTGCCAGCAGCTTTCTTCGCCAGGGGTGGATTTCCTACGAGCAGTACGTC. As protein: CASSFLRQGWISYEQYV.

The genes are TRBV15 and TRBJ2-1; D is ambiguous. This CDR3 has 13 residues. V was shortened by 5 bases and J by 5 bases, with 10 bases between the two germline ends. CDR1 and CDR2 from the germline V gene are LNHNV and YYDKDF (reference sequence). Here the CDR3 DNA reads TGTGCCACCAGCCTAGGGAACCACAATGAGCAGTTCTTC. This codes for CATSLGNHNEQFF. The variable domain in full, with the rest retrieved from reference TRBV15 and TRBJ2-1, is DAMVIQNPRYQVTQFGKPVTLSCSQTLNHNVMYWYQQKSSQAPKLLFHYYDKDFNNEADTPDNFQSRRPNTSFCFLDIRSPGLGDTAMYLCATSLGNHNEQFFGPGTRLTVL.

V is TRBV18 and J is TRBJ2-5; D is undetermined. Germline assignment: CDR1 KGHSH and CDR2 LQKENI. This CDR3 contains 13 residues. The V end was cut by 3 bases, the J end by 3 bases, with 8 bases between. In DNA, the CDR3 is TGTGCCAGCTCACCTAGCCTCGAAGAGACCCAGTACTTC. Residues: CASSPSLEETQYF. The full variable domain, in which reference TRBV18 and TRBJ2-5 provide the parts outside the CDR3, is NAGVMQNPRHLVRRRGQEARLRCSPMKGHSHVYWYRQLPEEGLKFMVYLQKENIIDESGMPKERFSAEFPKEGPSILRIQQVVRGDSAAYFCASSPSLEETQYFGPGTRLLVL.

The rearrangement joins TRBV18 to TRBJ1-2, with D possibly TRBD1 on 5 matching bases. This CDR3 has 13 residues. Trimming removed 4 bases from V and 2 bases from J, with 8 bases in between. Looked up from germline, CDR1 is KGHSH and CDR2 is LQKENI. The CDR3 is CASSRTLNYGYTF. For the CDR3, the DNA is TGTGCCAGCTCACGGACACTAAACTATGGCTACACCTTC.

The genes are TRBV10-2 and TRBJ1-2; 9 bases line up with TRBD1. CDR3 length equals 15 residues. V was pared by 6 bases and J by 7 bases, with 12 bases of the junction left unmatched. Germline CDR1 and CDR2: WSHSY and SAAADI. For the CDR3, the DNA is TGCGCCAGCAGAAATGGGGGGACAGGGTCGGGTGGCTACACCTTC. Its translation is CASRNGGTGSGGYTF.

The chain links TRBV12-5 to TRBJ1-5; D gene ambiguous. Germline CDR1 is LGHNT and CDR2 is FRNRAP. The CDR3 is 11 amino acids. V was clipped by 6 bases and J by 4 bases, with 4 bases between them. The CDR3 DNA follows: TGTGCTAGTGGCCAAAATCAGCCCCAGCATTTT. Translating gives CASGQNQPQHF.

V gene TRBV7-9 combines with J gene TRBJ1-4, with 9 bases lining up with TRBD1. V lost 3 bases, J lost 8 bases, and 10 bases stayed unmatched. The CDR3 runs to 16 residues. Germline V gene sequence: CDR1 SEHNR, CDR2 FQNEAQ (reference sequence). The CDR3 is CASSFGQGNSLEKLFF. The DNA of the CDR3 is TGTGCCAGCAGCTTCGGACAGGGGAACAGTCTAGAAAAACTGTTTTTT.